The sequence of this T cell receptor beta chain was determined in a study of T cells after yellow fever vaccination. In the study overall: Each low-cell-number fraction was prepared by means of SMART-Seq v4 Ultra Low Input.

The sample holds a few counts of this clonotype. A universal primer site and UMIs were added as TCR cDNA was made by 5'RACE template switching. TCRdb reprocessed the 5' RACE reads with MiXCR, giving one entry per CDR3 protein. The sample has nearly 550,000 distinct CDR3 sequences; about a fifth are singletons. The V segment lost 5 bases and the J segment 2 bases; nucleotides outside the gene matches: 5. The CDR3 totals 14 residues. Germline CDR1 is SGHTA and CDR2 is FQGNSA. The clonotype comes from a young man who received the YFV17D yellow fever vaccine. The chain has TRBV7-2 and TRBJ2-5; 7 bases fit TRBD2. This sample comprised PBMCs, obtained 15 days after the yellow fever booster vaccination. CDR3 residues: CASSVGGTQETQYF. In nucleotides, the CDR3 is TGTGCCAGCAGCGTCGGGGGGACTCAAGAGACCCAGTACTTC.